Following are 3 T cell receptor beta chains from one sample sequenced in a study of blood T cells in healthy people across ages. Using a J-beta primer mix together with a sample-barcoded 5' primer, a second PCR was run for roughly 6 to 12 cycles. One entry per CDR3 protein results from TCRdb running MiXCR on the 5' RACE reads. The repertoire holds 1.5 million to 2 million distinct CDR3 sequences, with about 35% as singletons. Input material: blood. The receptors were sampled from a woman in her 30s in good health.

The chain has TRBV28 and TRBJ2-3; D not certain. Deletions cut 8 bases from V and 4 bases from J, with 7 bases between. The CDR3 contains 11 residues. CDR1 and CDR2 from the germline V gene are MDHEN and SYDVKM. CDR3: CASVGADTQYF. The CDR3 nucleotides read TGTGCCAGCGTGGGCGCAGATACGCAGTATTTT. The full variable domain, with the rest looked up from reference TRBV28 and TRBJ2-3, is DVKVTQSSRYLVKRTGEKVFLECVQDMDHENMFWYRQDPGLGLRLIYFSYDVKMKEKGDIPEGYSVSREKKERFSLILESASTNQTSMYLCASVGADTQYFGPGTRLTVL.

This clonotype was recorded many times. The rearrangement uses TRBV4-1 and TRBJ2-1; tentatively, D is TRBD2 (5 bases). CDR3 size: 14 residues. The V gene's germline CDR1 is MGHRA and CDR2 YSYEKL. Trimming took off 4 bases at V and 1 base at J, with 8 bases between the two ends. The CDR3 region has the DNA TGCGCCAGCAGCCGTGTAGCGTCCTACAATGAGCAGTTCTTC. Its translation is CASSRVASYNEQFF.

This clonotype was observed a few times. The CDR3 loop reads CSVDFSGRANEQFF. CDR3 nucleotides: TGCAGCGTTGATTTCAGCGGGAGGGCCAATGAGCAGTTCTTC. The V and J genes are TRBV29-1 and TRBJ2-1; 10 nucleotides match TRBD2. The V gene end was trimmed by 3 bases and the J gene end by 6 bases; junction bases not matched to a gene: 5. The CDR3 is made up of 14 amino acids. CDR1 is SQVTM, CDR2 ANQGSEA, per germline.